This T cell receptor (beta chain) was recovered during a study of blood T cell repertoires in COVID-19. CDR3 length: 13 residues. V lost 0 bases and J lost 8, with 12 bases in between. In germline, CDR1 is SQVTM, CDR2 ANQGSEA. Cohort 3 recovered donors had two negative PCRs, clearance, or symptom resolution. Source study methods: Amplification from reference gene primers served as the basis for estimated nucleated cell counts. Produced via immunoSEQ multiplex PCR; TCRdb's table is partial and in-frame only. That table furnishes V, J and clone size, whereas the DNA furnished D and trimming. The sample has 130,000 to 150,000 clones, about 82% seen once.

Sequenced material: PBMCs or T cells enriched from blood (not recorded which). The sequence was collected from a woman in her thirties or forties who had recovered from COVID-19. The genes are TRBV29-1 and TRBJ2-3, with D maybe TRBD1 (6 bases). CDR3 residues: CSVEEPQGTTQYF. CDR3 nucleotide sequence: TGCAGCGTTGAAGAGCCACAGGGTACTACGCAGTATTTT.